The entry below describes one TCR beta chain. Its antigen is currently unknown. These data are taken from a study of shared clonotypes between healthy human individuals. For unsorted PBMC, approximately 300 ng DNA per replicate equaled tens of thousands of T cell genomes. Assay: immunoSEQ multiplex PCR; the TCRdb copy retains only in-frame clones and omits some. The sample shows roughly 500,000 clones, about three quarters of them seen only once. For genomic DNA, unsorted samples relied on tens of millions of PBMCs. Study-level findings and limits: The researchers took only blood, and tissue repertoires probably look different. Clonotype sharing levels among donors were expected to vary with sequencing depth.

The sequence was obtained from a woman in her thirties or forties in good health. Some clones in this sample may be carry-over from other donors' samples. Sequencing used PBMCs.

The CDR3 loop is CASSLDPGDSNTEAFF. The CDR3 bases are TGTGCCAGCAGCTTAGATCCGGGGGATTCGAACACTGAAGCTTTCTTT. V is TRBV11-2 and J is TRBJ1-1; possibly TRBD1 for D (5 bases). V shed 0 bases and J shed 1 base, with 12 bases lying between them. Germline V gene lookup returns CDR1 SGHAT and CDR2 FQNNGV. The CDR3 loop spans 16 amino acids. The whole variable domain, filled in from reference TRBV11-2 and TRBJ1-1, reads EAGVAQSPRYKIIEKRQSVAFWCNPISGHATLYWYQQILGQGPKLLIQFQNNGVVDDSQLPKDRFSAERLKGVDSTLKIQPAKLEDSAVYLCASSLDPGDSNTEAFFGQGTRLTVV.